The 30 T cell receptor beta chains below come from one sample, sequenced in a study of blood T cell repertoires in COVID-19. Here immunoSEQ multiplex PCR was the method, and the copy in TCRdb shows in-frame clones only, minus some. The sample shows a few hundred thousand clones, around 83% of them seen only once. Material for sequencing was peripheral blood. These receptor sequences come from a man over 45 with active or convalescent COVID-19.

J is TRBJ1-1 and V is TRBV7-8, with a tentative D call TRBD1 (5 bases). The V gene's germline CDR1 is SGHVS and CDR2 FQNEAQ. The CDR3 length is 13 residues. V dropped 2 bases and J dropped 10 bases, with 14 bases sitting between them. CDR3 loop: CASSLSPTERAFF. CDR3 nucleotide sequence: TGTGCCAGCAGCTTATCCCCGACAGAGCGAGCTTTCTTT.

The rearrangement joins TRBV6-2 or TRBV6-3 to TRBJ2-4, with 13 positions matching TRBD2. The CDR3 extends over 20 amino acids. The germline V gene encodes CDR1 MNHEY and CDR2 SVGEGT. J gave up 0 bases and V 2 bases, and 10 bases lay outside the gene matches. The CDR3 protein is CASSYPRTSGSLVAKNIQYF. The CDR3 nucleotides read TGTGCCAGCAGTTACCCTAGGACTAGCGGGAGTTTGGTAGCCAAAAACATTCAGTACTTC.

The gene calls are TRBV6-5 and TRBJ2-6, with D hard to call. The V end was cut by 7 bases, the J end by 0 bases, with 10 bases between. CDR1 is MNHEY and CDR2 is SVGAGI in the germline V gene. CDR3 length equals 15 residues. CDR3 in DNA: TGTGCCAGCACAGGTCCCCCCTCTGGGGCCAACGTCCTGACTTTC. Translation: CASTGPPSGANVLTF.

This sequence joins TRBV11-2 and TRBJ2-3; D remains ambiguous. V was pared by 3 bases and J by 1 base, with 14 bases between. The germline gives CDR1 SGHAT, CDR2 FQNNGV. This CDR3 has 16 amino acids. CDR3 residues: CASSFPPGFGTDTQYF. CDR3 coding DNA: TGTGCCAGCAGCTTCCCCCCAGGATTTGGCACAGATACGCAGTATTTT. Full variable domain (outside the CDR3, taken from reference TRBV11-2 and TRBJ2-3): EAGVAQSPRYKIIEKRQSVAFWCNPISGHATLYWYQQILGQGPKLLIQFQNNGVVDDSQLPKDRFSAERLKGVDSTLKIQPAKLEDSAVYLCASSFPPGFGTDTQYFGPGTRLTVL.

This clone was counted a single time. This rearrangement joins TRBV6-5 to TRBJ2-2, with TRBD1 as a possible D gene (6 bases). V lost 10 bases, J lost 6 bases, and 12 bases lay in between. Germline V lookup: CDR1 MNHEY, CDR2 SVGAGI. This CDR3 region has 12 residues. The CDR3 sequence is CATKGGSGELFF. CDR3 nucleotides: TGTGCCACGAAAGGGGGATCCGGGGAGCTGTTTTTT.

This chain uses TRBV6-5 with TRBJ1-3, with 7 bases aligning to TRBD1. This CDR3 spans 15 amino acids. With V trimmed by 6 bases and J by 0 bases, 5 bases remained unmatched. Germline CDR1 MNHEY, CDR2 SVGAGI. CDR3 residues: CASRLGTDSGNTIYF. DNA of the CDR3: TGTGCCAGCAGATTAGGGACAGACTCTGGAAACACCATATATTTT.

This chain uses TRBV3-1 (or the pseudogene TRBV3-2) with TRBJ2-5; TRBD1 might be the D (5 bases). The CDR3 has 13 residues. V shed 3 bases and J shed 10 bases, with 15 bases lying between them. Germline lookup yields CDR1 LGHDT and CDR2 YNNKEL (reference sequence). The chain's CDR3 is CASSQGRDRNQYF. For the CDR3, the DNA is TGTGCCAGCAGCCAGGGCAGGGATCGGAACCAGTACTTC.

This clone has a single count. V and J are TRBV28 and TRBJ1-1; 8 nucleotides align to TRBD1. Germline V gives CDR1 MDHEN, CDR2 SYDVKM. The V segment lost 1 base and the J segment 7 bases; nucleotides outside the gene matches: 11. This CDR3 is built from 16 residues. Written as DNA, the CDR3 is TGTGCCAGCAGTTTATTCCGCCCCAGGGGGCGGGTTGAAGCTTTCTTT. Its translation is CASSLFRPRGRVEAFF.

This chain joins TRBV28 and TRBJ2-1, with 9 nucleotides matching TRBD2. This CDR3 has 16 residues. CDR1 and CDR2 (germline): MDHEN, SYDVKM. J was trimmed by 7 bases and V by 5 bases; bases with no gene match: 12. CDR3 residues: CASSPPPGLAGNEQFF. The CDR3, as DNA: TGTGCCAGCAGTCCCCCCCCGGGACTAGCAGGGAATGAGCAGTTCTTC.

CDR3 sequence: CASSQGQVYGYTF. The CDR3 coding sequence is TGTGCCAGCAGCCAGGGACAGGTCTATGGCTACACCTTC. The chain uses TRBV5-5 and TRBJ1-2; the match to TRBD1 covers 8 bases. V dropped 4 bases and J dropped 4; count of bases not matched to a gene: 3. The CDR3 has 13 amino acids. Germline V gene lookup returns CDR1 SGHKS and CDR2 YYEKEE (reference sequence).

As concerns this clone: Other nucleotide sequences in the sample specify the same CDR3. The CDR3 here is CASSLLAGHNEQFF. The CDR3 DNA is TGTGCCAGCAGCCTTCTAGCGGGACACAATGAGCAGTTCTTC. The chain combines TRBV3-1 (or the pseudogene TRBV3-2) with TRBJ2-1; TRBD2 matches at 9 bases. CDR1 is LGHDT, CDR2 YNNKEL, per germline (reference sequence). With 4 bases clipped from V and 5 bases from J, the junction kept 3 bases outside the gene matches. This CDR3 is 14 amino acids long.

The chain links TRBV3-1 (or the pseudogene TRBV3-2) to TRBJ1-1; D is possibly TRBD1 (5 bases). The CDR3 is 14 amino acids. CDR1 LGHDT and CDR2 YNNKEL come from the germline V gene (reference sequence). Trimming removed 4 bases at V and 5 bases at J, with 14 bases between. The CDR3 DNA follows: TGTGCCAGCAGCCTGGCAGGGCGGGAGACTGAAGCTTTCTTT. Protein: CASSLAGRETEAFF.

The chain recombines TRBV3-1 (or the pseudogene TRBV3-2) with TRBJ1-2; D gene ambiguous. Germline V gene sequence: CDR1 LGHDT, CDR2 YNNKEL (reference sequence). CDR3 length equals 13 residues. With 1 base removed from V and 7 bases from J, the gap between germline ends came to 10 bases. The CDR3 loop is CASSQAGSGGYTF. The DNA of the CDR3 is TGTGCCAGCAGCCAAGCCGGGAGCGGTGGCTACACCTTC.

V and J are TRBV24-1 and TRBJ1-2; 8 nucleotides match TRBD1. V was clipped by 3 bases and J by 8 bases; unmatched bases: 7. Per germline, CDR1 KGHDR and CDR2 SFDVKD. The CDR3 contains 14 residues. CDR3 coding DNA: TGTGCCACCAGTGATCAAGGACAGGGTCGAGGCTACACCTTC. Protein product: CATSDQGQGRGYTF.

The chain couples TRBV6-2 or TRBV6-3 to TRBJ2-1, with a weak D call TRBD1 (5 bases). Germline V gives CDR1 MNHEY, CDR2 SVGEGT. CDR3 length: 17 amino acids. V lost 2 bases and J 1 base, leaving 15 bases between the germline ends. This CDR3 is CASSYPARAPSYNEQFF. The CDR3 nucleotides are TGTGCCAGCAGTTACCCGGCCAGGGCACCATCCTACAATGAGCAGTTCTTC.

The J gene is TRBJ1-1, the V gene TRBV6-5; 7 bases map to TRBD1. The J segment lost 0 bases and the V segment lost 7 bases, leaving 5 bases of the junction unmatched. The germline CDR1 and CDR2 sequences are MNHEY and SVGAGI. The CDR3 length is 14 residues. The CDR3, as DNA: TGTGCCAGCACCCGGACAGGTTTGAACACTGAAGCTTTCTTT. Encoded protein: CASTRTGLNTEAFF.

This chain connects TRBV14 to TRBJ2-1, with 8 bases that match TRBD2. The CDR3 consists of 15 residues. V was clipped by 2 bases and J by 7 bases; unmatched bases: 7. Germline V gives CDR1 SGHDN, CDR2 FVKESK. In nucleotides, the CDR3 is TGTGCCAGCAGCCAACTCAGCGGGGGCCCAAATGAGCAGTTCTTC. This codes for CASSQLSGGPNEQFF.

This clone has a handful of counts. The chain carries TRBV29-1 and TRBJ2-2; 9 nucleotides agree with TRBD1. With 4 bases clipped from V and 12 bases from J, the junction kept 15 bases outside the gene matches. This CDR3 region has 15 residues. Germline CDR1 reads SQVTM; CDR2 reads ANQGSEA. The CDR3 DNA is TGCAGCGTTGCCGACAGGGGGGGGAGTTCCCCCCAGCTGTTTTTT. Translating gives CSVADRGGSSPQLFF.

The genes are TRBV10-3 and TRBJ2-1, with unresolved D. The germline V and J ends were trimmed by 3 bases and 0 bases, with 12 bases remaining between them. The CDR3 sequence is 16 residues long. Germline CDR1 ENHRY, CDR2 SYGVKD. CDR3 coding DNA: TGTGCCATCAGTGACGCAGGTCTCCACTCCTACAATGAGCAGTTCTTC. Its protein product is CAISDAGLHSYNEQFF.

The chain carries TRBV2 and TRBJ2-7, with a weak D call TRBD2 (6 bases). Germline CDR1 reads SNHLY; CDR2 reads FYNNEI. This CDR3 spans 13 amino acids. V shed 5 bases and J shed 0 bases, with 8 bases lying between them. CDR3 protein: CASSWDSSYEQYF. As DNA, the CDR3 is TGTGCCAGCAGTTGGGACTCCTCCTACGAGCAGTACTTC.

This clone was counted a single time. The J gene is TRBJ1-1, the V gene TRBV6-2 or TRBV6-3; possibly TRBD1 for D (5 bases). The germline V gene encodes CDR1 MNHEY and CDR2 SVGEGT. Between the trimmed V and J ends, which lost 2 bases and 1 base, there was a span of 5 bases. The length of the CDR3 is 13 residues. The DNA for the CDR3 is TGTGCCAGCAGTTACGGACAGAACACTGAAGCTTTCTTT. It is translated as CASSYGQNTEAFF.

The CDR3 protein is CSVVGGTGELFF. The CDR3 region has the DNA TGCAGCGTTGTCGGCGGCACCGGGGAGCTGTTTTTT. The chain couples TRBV29-1 to TRBJ2-2; D ambiguous. Germline V lookup: CDR1 SQVTM, CDR2 ANQGSEA. Trimming cost V 4 bases and J 4 bases, with 7 bases left between them. This CDR3 is built from 12 residues.

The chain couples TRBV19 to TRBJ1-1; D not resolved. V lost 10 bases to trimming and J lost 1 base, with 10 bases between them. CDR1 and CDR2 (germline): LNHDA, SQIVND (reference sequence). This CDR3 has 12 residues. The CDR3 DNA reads TGTGCCACTTCAGGCCCGAACACTGAAGCTTTCTTT. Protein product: CATSGPNTEAFF.

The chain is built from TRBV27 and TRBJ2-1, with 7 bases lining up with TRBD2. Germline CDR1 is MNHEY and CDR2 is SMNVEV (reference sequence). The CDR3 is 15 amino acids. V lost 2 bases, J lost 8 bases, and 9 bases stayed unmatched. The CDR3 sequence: CASSLRAGLRYEQFF. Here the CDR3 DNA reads TGTGCCAGCAGTTTACGAGCGGGACTTAGGTATGAGCAGTTCTTC.

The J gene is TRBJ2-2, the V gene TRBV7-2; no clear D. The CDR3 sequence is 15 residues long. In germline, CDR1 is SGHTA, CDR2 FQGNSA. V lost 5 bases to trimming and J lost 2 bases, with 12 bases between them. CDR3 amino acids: CASSPERYNTGELFF. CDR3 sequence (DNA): TGTGCCAGCAGCCCCGAGCGTTACAACACCGGGGAGCTGTTTTTT.

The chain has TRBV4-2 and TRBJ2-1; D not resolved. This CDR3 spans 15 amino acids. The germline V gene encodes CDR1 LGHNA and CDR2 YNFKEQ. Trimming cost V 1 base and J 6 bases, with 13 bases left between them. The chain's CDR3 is CASSQGLSAINEQFF. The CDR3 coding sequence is TGTGCCAGCAGCCAAGGACTTTCGGCCATCAATGAGCAGTTCTTC.

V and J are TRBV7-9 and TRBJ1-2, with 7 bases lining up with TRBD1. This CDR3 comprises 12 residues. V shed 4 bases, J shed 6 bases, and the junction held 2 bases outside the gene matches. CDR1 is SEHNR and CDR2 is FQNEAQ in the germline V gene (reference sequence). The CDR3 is CASSSDRDGYTF. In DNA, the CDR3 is TGTGCCAGCAGCTCAGACAGGGATGGCTACACCTTC. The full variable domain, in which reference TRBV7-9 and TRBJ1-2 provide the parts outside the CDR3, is DTGVSQNPRHKITKRGQNVTFRCDPISEHNRLYWYRQTLGQGPEFLTYFQNEAQLEKSRLLSDRFSAERPKGSFSTLEIQRTEQGDSAMYLCASSSDRDGYTFGSGTRLTVV.

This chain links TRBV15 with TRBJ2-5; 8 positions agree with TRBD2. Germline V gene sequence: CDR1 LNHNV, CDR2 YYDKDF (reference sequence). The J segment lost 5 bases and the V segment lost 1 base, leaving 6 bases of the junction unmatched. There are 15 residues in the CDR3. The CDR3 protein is CATSRVLAGGETQYF. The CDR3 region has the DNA TGTGCCACCAGCAGAGTGCTGGCGGGAGGCGAGACCCAGTACTTC.

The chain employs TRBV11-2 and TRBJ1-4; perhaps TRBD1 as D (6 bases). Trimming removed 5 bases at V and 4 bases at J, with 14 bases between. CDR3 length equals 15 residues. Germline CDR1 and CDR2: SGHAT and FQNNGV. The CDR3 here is CASSLGGGDNEKLFF. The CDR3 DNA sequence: TGTGCCAGCAGCCTAGGGGGGGGCGATAATGAAAAACTGTTTTTT.

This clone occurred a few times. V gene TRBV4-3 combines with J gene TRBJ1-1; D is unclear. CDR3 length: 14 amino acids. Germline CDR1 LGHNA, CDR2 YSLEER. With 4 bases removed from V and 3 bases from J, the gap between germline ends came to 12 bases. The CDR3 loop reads CASSPRPRDTEAFF. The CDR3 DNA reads TGCGCCAGCAGCCCCCGACCCCGGGACACTGAAGCTTTCTTT.